The 8 T cell receptor beta chains below come from one sample, sequenced in a study of T cell responses to AZD1222 COVID-19 vaccine. Some clones are missing from TCRdb's copy, which holds only in-frame ones; the method was immunoSEQ multiplex PCR. The data hold 110,000 to 150,000 clones, with around nine tenths observed a single time. Sequencing used peripheral blood, obtained on day 0 of AZD1222 vaccination. These receptors originate from an adult in good health.

As to this clone: Its ends do not fully match the called genes, so a read error is possible. V is TRBV27 and J is TRBJ2-7, with TRBD1 matching 7 bases. The CDR3 sequence is 13 residues long. Germline loops: CDR1 MNHEY, CDR2 SMNVEV (reference sequence). The CDR3 loop is CASSPHTGAGESF. In nucleotides, the CDR3 is TGTGCCAGCAGTCCGCATACAGGGGCAGGGGAGTCCTTC.

This chain connects TRBV5-1 to TRBJ1-1, with D tentatively TRBD1 (5 bases). Per germline, CDR1 SGHRS and CDR2 YFSETQ. V lost 4 bases, J lost 1 base, and 8 bases lay in between. The CDR3 sequence is 13 residues long. DNA for the CDR3: TGCGCCAGCAGCGTCACAGGGAACACTGAAGCTTTCTTT. Its protein is CASSVTGNTEAFF.

This clone was counted between two and nine times. This chain joins TRBV6-5 and TRBJ1-1, with D perhaps matching TRBD1 (5 bases). Germline loops: CDR1 MNHEY, CDR2 SVGAGI. The CDR3 length is 12 residues. The V and J ends lost 5 bases and 9 bases respectively, with 13 bases between them. The CDR3 DNA reads as TGTGCCAGCAGTCGGACCGAGGGGCAAGCTTTCTTT. Its protein product is CASSRTEGQAFF.

This rearrangement joins TRBV5-6 to TRBJ1-2; D possibly corresponds to TRBD1 (6 bases). This CDR3 spans 16 amino acids. V was pared by 3 bases and J by 8 bases, with 23 bases between. Germline CDR1 and CDR2: SGHDT and YYEEEE. This chain's CDR3 is CASSSGPDSLVGGYTF. The CDR3 nucleotides are TGTGCCAGCAGCTCGGGGCCGGACAGCCTGGTGGGGGGCTACACCTTC.

The rearrangement joins TRBV19 to TRBJ1-2; no firm D call. Trimming took off 10 bases at V and 0 bases at J, with 15 bases between the two ends. Germline V gene lookup returns CDR1 LNHDA and CDR2 SQIVND (reference sequence). The CDR3 is 14 residues long. The CDR3 protein is CATSFQGPNYGYTF. The CDR3 DNA sequence: TGTGCCACCTCCTTTCAAGGCCCTAACTATGGCTACACCTTC.

The chain combines TRBV20-1 with TRBJ1-5, with no clear D. From germline, CDR1 is DFQATT and CDR2 SNEGSKA (reference sequence). The CDR3 contains 11 residues. Trimming removed 7 bases at V and 10 bases at J, with 14 bases between. This CDR3 reads CSVVGVKPQHF. CDR3 in DNA: TGCAGTGTTGTAGGTGTTAAACCCCAGCATTTT.

The V gene is TRBV3-1 (or the pseudogene TRBV3-2), the J gene TRBJ2-1; tentative D call: TRBD2 (6 bases). The CDR3 is 16 amino acids. V gave up 1 base and J gave up 1 base, with 11 bases separating them. The germline CDR1 and CDR2 sequences are LGHDT and YNNKEL (reference sequence). In DNA, the CDR3 is TGTGCCAGCAGCCAAGGGGAAGCGGGTTCCTACAATGAGCAGTTCTTC. This codes for CASSQGEAGSYNEQFF.

J is TRBJ1-2 and V is TRBV11-2, with 8 bases lining up with TRBD1. Germline loops: CDR1 SGHAT, CDR2 FQNNGV. The V gene end was trimmed by 1 base and the J gene end by 4 bases; junction bases not matched to a gene: 5. The CDR3 is 15 residues long. CDR3 loop: CASSLGQGKVYGYTF. The DNA of the CDR3 is TGTGCCAGCAGCTTAGGACAGGGGAAAGTCTATGGCTACACCTTC.